These T cell receptor beta chains were read from a single sample in a study of cytomegalovirus exposure and HLA in healthy donors. Using immunoSEQ multiplex PCR, the repertoire was profiled, and TCRdb retains in-frame clones only, with some absent. The table has 85,000 to 130,000 clones, approximately 82% seen once; the top ten hold 2.5%. The specimen was PBMCs. The receptors here all came from a man aged 35-49 years in good health and CMV-seronegative. Each CDR3 is given with its conserved first and last residue.

J,V,length,CDR3
TRBJ2-1,TRBV27,14,CAAWGGTVFNEQFF
TRBJ2-7,TRBV5-1,15,CASRANNRGGSEQYF
TRBJ1-5,TRBV5-5,16,CASSFSGGLRNQPQHF
TRBJ1-1,TRBV5-1,12,CASGPSNRAAFF
TRBJ2-1,TRBV9,16,CASSVEGASSYNEQFF
TRBJ1-4,TRBV7-9,12,CASSLDTEELFF
TRBJ2-3,TRBV7-3,15,CASSLGGVVSDTQYF
TRBJ1-2,TRBV5-4,13,CASSLDSIYGYTF
TRBJ1-4,TRBV7-9,16,CASSPPGVGRNEKLFF
TRBJ1-2,TRBV29-1,12,CSVVMAAGIYTF
TRBJ2-5,TRBV5-1,14,CASAQGNPKETQYF
TRBJ1-2,TRBV5-6,14,CASTTVGQLYGYTF
TRBJ2-7,TRBV2,13,CASSWDRFYEQYF
TRBJ1-1,TRBV7-2,13,CASSLMGQSEAFF
TRBJ1-3,TRBV6-5,15,CASSREGFSGNTIYF
TRBJ2-3,TRBV27,16,CASTDINQEGRDTQYF